This TCR beta chain was profiled in a study of blood T cell repertoires in COVID-19. Germline-derived CDR1 and CDR2 are LGHDT and YNNKEL (reference sequence). The CDR3 spans 17 residues. Germline trimming cut 0 bases from V and 3 bases from J; bases unmatched to any gene: 7. Per the original data handling: Estimation of nucleated cell counts relied on the amplification of reference gene primers. Some clones are missing from TCRdb's copy, which holds only in-frame ones; the method was immunoSEQ multiplex PCR. The V and J calls and clone size are taken from that table; D and trimming were inferred from the DNA. Counted here are roughly 400,000 clones, around nine tenths occurring once; the ten biggest clones make up 1.4%. Assignments of participants to cohorts depended upon their own reported clinical history. A COVID-19 case had been met by exposed participants during the 2 weeks before study entry.

This TCR was sampled from a woman in her late teens or twenties who had been exposed to COVID-19. The V and J genes are TRBV3-1 (or the pseudogene TRBV3-2) and TRBJ2-1; 8 bases line up with TRBD2. Material: PBMCs or T cells enriched from blood (not recorded which). The CDR3 loop is CASSQEGTSGYYNEQFF. CDR3 sequence (DNA): TGTGCCAGCAGCCAAGAGGGAACTAGCGGCTACTACAATGAGCAGTTCTTC.